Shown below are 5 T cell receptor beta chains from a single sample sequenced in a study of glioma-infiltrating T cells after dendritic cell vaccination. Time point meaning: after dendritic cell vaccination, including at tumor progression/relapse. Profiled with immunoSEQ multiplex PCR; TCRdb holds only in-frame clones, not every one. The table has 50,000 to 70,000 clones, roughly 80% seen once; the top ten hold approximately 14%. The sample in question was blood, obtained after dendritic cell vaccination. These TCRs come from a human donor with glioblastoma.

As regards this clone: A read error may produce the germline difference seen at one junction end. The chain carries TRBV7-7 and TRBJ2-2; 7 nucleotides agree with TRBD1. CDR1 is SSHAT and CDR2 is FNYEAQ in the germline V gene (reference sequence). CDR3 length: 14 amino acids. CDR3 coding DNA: TGTGCTAGCAGCCATGACAGGGACACCGGGGAGCTGTTTTTT. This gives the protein CASSHDRDTGELFF.

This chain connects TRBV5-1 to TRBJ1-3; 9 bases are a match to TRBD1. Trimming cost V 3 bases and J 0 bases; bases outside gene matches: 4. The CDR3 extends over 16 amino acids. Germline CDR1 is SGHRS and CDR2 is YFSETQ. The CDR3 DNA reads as TGCGCCAGCAGCTCCGGGACAGGGAGCTCTGGAAACACCATATATTTT. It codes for CASSSGTGSSGNTIYF.

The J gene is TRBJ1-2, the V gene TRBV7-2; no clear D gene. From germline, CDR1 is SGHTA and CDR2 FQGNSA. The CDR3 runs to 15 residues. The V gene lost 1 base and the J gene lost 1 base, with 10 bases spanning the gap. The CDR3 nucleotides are TGTGCCAGCAGCTTAGTCCCAGGTGGTAACTATGGCTACACCTTC. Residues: CASSLVPGGNYGYTF.

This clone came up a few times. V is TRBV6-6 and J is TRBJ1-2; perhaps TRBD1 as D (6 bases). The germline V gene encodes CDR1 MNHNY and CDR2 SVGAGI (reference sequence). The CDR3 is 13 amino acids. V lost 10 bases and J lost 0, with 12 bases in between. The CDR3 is CAIETGPNYGYTF. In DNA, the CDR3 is TGTGCCATCGAGACAGGACCTAACTATGGCTACACCTTC.

The CDR3: CASSLPLGEQYF. CDR3 in DNA: TGTGCCAGCAGCTTACCACTCGGCGAGCAGTACTTC. This chain uses TRBV11-2 with TRBJ2-7; no definite D call. Germline CDR1 is SGHAT and CDR2 is FQNNGV. Between the trimmed V and J ends, which lost 2 bases and 6 bases, there was a span of 8 bases. CDR3 length: 12 amino acids. Using reference TRBV11-2 and TRBJ2-7 for the parts outside the CDR3, the full variable domain is EAGVAQSPRYKIIEKRQSVAFWCNPISGHATLYWYQQILGQGPKLLIQFQNNGVVDDSQLPKDRFSAERLKGVDSTLKIQPAKLEDSAVYLCASSLPLGEQYFGPGTRLTVT.